The T cell receptor beta chain described here comes from a study of blood T cell repertoires in COVID-19. Study information: The samples span acute and convalescent COVID-19 from the United States, Italy and Spain. PBMCs, B-cell-depleted T cells, or T cells provided the cDNA or gDNA that made up the material.

The CDR3 runs to 16 residues. CDR1 and CDR2 from the germline V gene are SGHRS and YFSETQ. Trimming pared 1 base from V and 2 bases from J, leaving 13 bases between. Study processing details: Scientists estimated how many nucleated cells there were by amplifying reference gene primers. Method: immunoSEQ multiplex PCR; TCRdb's copy keeps in-frame clones and lacks some. The DNA gave D and trimming, while V, J and clone size come from that table. The data show roughly 260,000 clones, around nine tenths seen once. The clonotype was recovered from a man aged 35 to 55 who had recovered from COVID-19. The chain joins TRBV5-1 to TRBJ2-1, with D possibly TRBD2 on 6 matching bases. The sequencing sample was made of peripheral blood. CDR3: CASSLSGGATYNEQFF. The CDR3 nucleotides read TGCGCCAGCAGCTTGTCCGGGGGAGCCACCTACAATGAGCAGTTCTTC.